This is a list of T cell receptor beta chains from one sample in a study of blood T cell repertoires in COVID-19. This table comes from immunoSEQ multiplex PCR, and its TCRdb copy is limited to in-frame clones, with some not included. The profile shows 200,000 to 300,000 clones, more than 75% of them singletons. The sample consisted of peripheral blood. Every receptor here comes from a woman aged 55 to 70 with COVID-19, enrolled during active disease. Both conserved end residues are trimmed from each CDR3. A D gene is named only where the DNA matches it firmly. Expanded clones are given a class, and other clones once, few, many or no size at all.

D: -; J: TRBJ2-7; V: TRBV5-4; size: few; CDR3: ASSLFGSYEQY
D: TRBD1; J: TRBJ2-3; V: TRBV18; size: -; CDR3: ASSPGQGGSTDTQY
D: TRBD2; J: TRBJ2-1; V: TRBV5-1; size: -; CDR3: ASSLDRAGGFNEQF
D: -; J: TRBJ1-2; V: TRBV28; size: -; CDR3: ASSLSGANYGYT
D: -; J: TRBJ1-6; V: TRBV27; size: -; CDR3: ASSLRASGSPLH
D: -; J: TRBJ2-3; V: TRBV2; size: -; CDR3: ASSGSFTDTQY
D: -; J: TRBJ2-3; V: TRBV5-1; size: -; CDR3: ASSLGVRQTVEY
D: -; J: TRBJ2-5; V: TRBV7-2; size: -; CDR3: ASSYSGRRGETQY
D: TRBD1; J: TRBJ1-5; V: TRBV19; size: -; CDR3: ASSPQGVSNQPQH
D: -; J: TRBJ2-3; V: TRBV7-3; size: -; CDR3: ASSLSGSTDTQY
D: -; J: TRBJ2-7; V: TRBV10-1; size: few; CDR3: ASSGLSKGFPYEQY
D: -; J: TRBJ1-1; V: TRBV18; size: few; CDR3: ASSPGREGTEAF
D: TRBD2; J: TRBJ2-5; V: TRBV6-2/TRBV6-3; size: few; CDR3: ASSQVGGGETQY
D: TRBD2; J: TRBJ2-5; V: TRBV4-2; size: -; CDR3: ASSHGGAGEQETQY
D: TRBD1; J: TRBJ2-2; V: TRBV9; size: -; CDR3: ASSAGQGANTGELF
D: -; J: TRBJ1-1; V: TRBV11-2; size: once; CDR3: ASSLGRSEAF
D: -; J: TRBJ2-7; V: TRBV18; size: -; CDR3: ASSDSSYEQY
D: TRBD1; J: TRBJ1-5; V: TRBV19; size: once; CDR3: ASSITGEDNQPQH
D: TRBD2; J: TRBJ2-7; V: TRBV6-5; size: -; CDR3: ASRGPSGRSYEQY
D: TRBD1; J: TRBJ1-4; V: TRBV5-1; size: -; CDR3: ASSARTGGSEKLF
D: TRBD1; J: TRBJ1-2; V: TRBV4-1; size: once; CDR3: ASSQEQGLNYGYT
D: TRBD2; J: TRBJ2-2; V: TRBV4-2; size: -; CDR3: ASSQAAGGTGELF
D: TRBD1; J: TRBJ1-2; V: TRBV28; size: -; CDR3: ASRESGTGVGYT
D: TRBD1; J: TRBJ2-5; V: TRBV4-3; size: -; CDR3: ASSHLGEGQGGTQY
D: -; J: TRBJ1-1; V: TRBV28; size: -; CDR3: ASSFGGVNTEAF
D: TRBD2; J: TRBJ2-1; V: TRBV10-3; size: -; CDR3: AIGAGGRASNEQF
D: -; J: TRBJ1-2; V: TRBV15; size: -; CDR3: ATSRGQGFYGYT
D: TRBD1; J: TRBJ2-5; V: TRBV19; size: -; CDR3: ASSIWTGTGGGETQY
D: TRBD1; J: TRBJ2-5; V: TRBV6-5; size: -; CDR3: ASSGDSGRWETQY
D: TRBD2; J: TRBJ2-7; V: TRBV28; size: -; CDR3: AIREASGRYEQY
D: TRBD2; J: TRBJ2-7; V: TRBV4-2; size: -; CDR3: ASSQVGGRGYEQY
D: TRBD1; J: TRBJ2-1; V: TRBV6-6; size: -; CDR3: ASSPGQGAASGRGGEQF
D: TRBD1; J: TRBJ2-2; V: TRBV24-1; size: -; CDR3: ATGQGVGELF
D: TRBD2; J: TRBJ2-1; V: TRBV6-6; size: many; CDR3: ASSSPAGGQF
D: -; J: TRBJ2-7; V: TRBV15; size: -; CDR3: ATSRVSFYEQY
D: TRBD2; J: TRBJ2-2; V: TRBV24-1; size: -; CDR3: ATSTLGLAGVGTGELF
D: -; J: TRBJ2-1; V: TRBV5-8; size: -; CDR3: ASTESDTSYNEQF
D: TRBD1; J: TRBJ1-2; V: TRBV5-8; size: -; CDR3: ASSRTGSGYT